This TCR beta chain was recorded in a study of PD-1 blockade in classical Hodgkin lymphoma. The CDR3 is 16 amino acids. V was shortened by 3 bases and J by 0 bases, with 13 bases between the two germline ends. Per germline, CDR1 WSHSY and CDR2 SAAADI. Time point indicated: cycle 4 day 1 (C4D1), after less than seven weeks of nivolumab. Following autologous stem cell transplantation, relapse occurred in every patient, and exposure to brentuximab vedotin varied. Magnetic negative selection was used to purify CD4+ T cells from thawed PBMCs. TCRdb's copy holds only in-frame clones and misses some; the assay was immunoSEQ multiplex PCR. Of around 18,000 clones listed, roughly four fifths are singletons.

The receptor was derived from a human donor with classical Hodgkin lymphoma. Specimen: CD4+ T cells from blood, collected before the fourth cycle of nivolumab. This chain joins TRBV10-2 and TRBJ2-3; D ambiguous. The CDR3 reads CASSEARGTSTDTQYF. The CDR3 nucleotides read TGCGCCAGCAGTGAAGCCAGAGGAACAAGCACAGATACGCAGTATTTT.